The 11 T cell receptor beta chains given below trace back to one sample, sequenced in a study of T cell responses to AZD1222 COVID-19 vaccine. Profiled with immunoSEQ multiplex PCR; TCRdb holds only in-frame clones, not every one. The sample consists of about 53,000 clones, roughly 80% of them appearing once. The sample consisted of peripheral blood, taken on day 0 of AZD1222 vaccination. The receptors here all came from an adult in good health.

The chain has TRBV7-2 and TRBJ2-6, with D possibly matching TRBD2 (5 bases). The CDR3 runs to 16 residues. The V end was cut by 8 bases, the J end by 0 bases, with 14 bases between. Per germline, CDR1 SGHTA and CDR2 FQGNSA. This CDR3 reads CASRPGAGSGANVLTF. CDR3 nucleotides: TGTGCCAGCCGTCCGGGCGCGGGCTCTGGGGCCAACGTCCTGACTTTC.

CDR3 region: CASSQRQGADSGNTIYF. The CDR3 DNA reads TGTGCCAGCTCACAACGACAGGGCGCCGACTCTGGAAACACCATATATTTT. V is TRBV18 and J is TRBJ1-3; the match to TRBD1 covers 7 bases. The CDR3 length is 17 residues. The V gene's germline CDR1 is KGHSH and CDR2 LQKENI. The junction had 9 bases not matched to a gene; V was cut back by 4 bases and J by 0 bases.

The chain has TRBV28 and TRBJ2-3, with D hard to call. Trimming pared 10 bases from V and 3 bases from J, leaving 17 bases between. The length of the CDR3 is 14 residues. Per germline, CDR1 MDHEN and CDR2 SYDVKM. CDR3 sequence reads: CATHQGDGTDTQYF. The DNA of the CDR3 is TGTGCCACCCACCAAGGAGACGGGACAGATACGCAGTATTTT.

V usage is TRBV5-6 and J usage is TRBJ2-3; 13 nucleotides match TRBD2. This CDR3 is built from 15 residues. J gave up 5 bases and V 0 bases, and 0 bases lay outside the gene matches. Per germline, CDR1 SGHDT and CDR2 YYEEEE. CDR3 region: CASSLGLAGGDTQYF. The CDR3 DNA reads as TGTGCCAGCAGCTTGGGACTAGCGGGAGGAGATACGCAGTATTTT.

This clone was counted only a few times. The V gene is TRBV7-2, the J gene TRBJ1-1, with a possible D match to TRBD1 (5 bases). The germline gives CDR1 SGHTA, CDR2 FQGNSA. CDR3 length: 15 amino acids. With 4 bases removed from V and 3 bases from J, the gap between germline ends came to 15 bases. In nucleotides, the CDR3 is TGTGCCAGCAGCTGGGGAGTTGGGGGGTACACTGAAGCTTTCTTT. Its protein product is CASSWGVGGYTEAFF.

This clone appeared once. V gene TRBV4-2 combines with J gene TRBJ1-2; no definite D call. Trimming took off 3 bases at V and 2 bases at J, with 7 bases between the two ends. CDR1 and CDR2 from the germline V gene are LGHNA and YNFKEQ. This CDR3 is built from 13 residues. The CDR3 DNA follows: TGTGCCAGCAGCCAGGTCAACAACTATGGCTACACCTTC. Translated: CASSQVNNYGYTF.

This clone was counted once. The V and J genes are TRBV28 and TRBJ2-3; 9 bases are a match to TRBD1. V shed 5 bases and J 3 bases; nucleotides not matched to a gene: 6. CDR1 and CDR2 (germline): MDHEN, SYDVKM. The CDR3 has 15 amino acids. DNA of the CDR3: TGTGCCAGCAGTATCGGGACAGGGCCAACAGATACGCAGTATTTT. Protein: CASSIGTGPTDTQYF.

The chain uses TRBV7-2 and TRBJ1-1, with D possibly being TRBD1 (6 bases). V dropped 0 bases and J dropped 1 base, with 9 bases sitting between them. The CDR3 loop spans 15 amino acids. The germline gives CDR1 SGHTA, CDR2 FQGNSA. CDR3 amino acids: CASSLAGGRNTEAFF. The CDR3 DNA sequence: TGTGCCAGCAGCTTAGCTGGGGGGCGGAACACTGAAGCTTTCTTT.

The table lists this clone with a count of one. The chain recombines TRBV28 with TRBJ2-1; D possibly corresponds to TRBD1 (6 bases). This CDR3 is built from 15 residues. V was shortened by 2 bases and J by 0 bases, with 8 bases between the two germline ends. Looked up from germline, CDR1 is MDHEN and CDR2 is SYDVKM. The CDR3 loop reads CASSLEDSSYNEQFF. Here the CDR3 DNA reads TGTGCCAGCAGTTTAGAGGACAGCTCCTACAATGAGCAGTTCTTC.

CDR3 bases: TGTGCCAGCAGCCAATTCAGGGAACAGGGGGCTCACGGCTACACCTTC. Protein product: CASSQFREQGAHGYTF. The genes are TRBV4-2 and TRBJ1-2; 9 bases map to TRBD1. V shed 2 bases, J shed 8 bases, and the junction held 12 bases outside the gene matches. The CDR3 loop spans 16 amino acids. Germline lookup yields CDR1 LGHNA and CDR2 YNFKEQ.

The chain has TRBV6-5 and TRBJ1-5; 8 bases align to TRBD1. CDR3 length: 15 amino acids. Trimming cost V 6 bases and J 4 bases; bases outside gene matches: 8. CDR1 and CDR2 (germline): MNHEY, SVGAGI. Here the CDR3 DNA reads TGTGCCAGCAGGGGATGGACAGGGAGAAATCAGCCCCAGCATTTT. It encodes CASRGWTGRNQPQHF.